Each of the 22 T cell receptor beta chains below was sequenced from the same sample in a study of blood T cells in healthy people across ages. Through a sample-barcoded 5' primer and a J-beta primer mix, a second PCR was run for roughly 6 to 11 cycles. Each CDR3 protein gets one entry after TCRdb re-called the 5' RACE reads with MiXCR. The data contain about a million distinct CDR3 sequences, roughly 50% of them singletons. Sequenced sample: blood. The receptors were gathered from a man aged 25-45 years in good health.

This clonotype was seen only a few times. This sequence joins TRBV9 and TRBJ2-1, with TRBD1 as a possible D gene (8 bases). CDR3 length: 14 residues. V was pared by 5 bases and J by 8 bases, with 17 bases between. From germline, CDR1 is SGDLS and CDR2 YYNGEE. The CDR3 reads CASSILQGGDEQFF. The CDR3 DNA follows: TGTGCCAGCAGTATCTTACAGGGGGGGGATGAGCAGTTCTTC.

The chain recombines TRBV30 with TRBJ2-7, with 7 bases identical to TRBD1. CDR1 is GTSNPN and CDR2 is SVGIG in the germline V gene (reference sequence). The CDR3 runs to 11 residues. V shed 3 bases, J shed 6 bases, and the junction held 2 bases outside the gene matches. CDR3 region: CAWRPGGEQYF. The CDR3 bases are TGTGCCTGGAGACCAGGGGGCGAGCAGTACTTC.

This chain links TRBV29-1 with TRBJ2-1; 8 bases line up with TRBD1. V lost 7 bases to trimming and J lost 7 bases; unmatched junction nucleotides: 6. CDR1 is SQVTM, CDR2 ANQGSEA, per germline. This CDR3 spans 12 amino acids. CDR3: CSAKQGGNEQFF. Here the CDR3 DNA reads TGCAGCGCTAAACAGGGGGGAAATGAGCAGTTCTTC.

CDR3 sequence (DNA): TGCAGTGCTAGAGATAGGGGATTTAATGAAAAACTGTTTTTT. It translates to CSARDRGFNEKLFF. The rearrangement links TRBV20-1 to TRBJ1-4, with a tentative D call TRBD1 (5 bases). The V and J ends lost 0 bases and 4 bases respectively, with 9 bases between them. The germline V gene encodes CDR1 DFQATT and CDR2 SNEGSKA (reference sequence). This CDR3 contains 14 residues.

The chain uses TRBV7-8 and TRBJ1-1; the D is unclear. Germline lookup yields CDR1 SGHVS and CDR2 FQNEAQ. The V end was cut by 1 base, the J end by 10 bases, with 13 bases between. This CDR3 region has 13 residues. Here the CDR3 reads CASSLGVSGAAFF. The CDR3 DNA is TGTGCCAGCAGCTTAGGGGTCAGCGGCGCAGCTTTCTTT.

V usage is TRBV12-3 or TRBV12-4 and J usage is TRBJ2-1, with 10 bases identical to TRBD2. With V trimmed by 2 bases and J by 6 bases, 4 bases remained unmatched. The CDR3 is 15 amino acids. In DNA form, the CDR3 reads TGTGCCAGCAGTTTATTAGGGACTAGCGTCAATGAGCAGTTCTTC. It is translated as CASSLLGTSVNEQFF.

This clonotype was found a few times. J is TRBJ2-1 and V is TRBV4-3; 8 bases map to TRBD2. In germline, CDR1 is LGHNA, CDR2 YSLEER. This CDR3 has 14 residues. With 4 bases clipped from V and 6 bases from J, the junction kept 5 bases outside the gene matches. The CDR3 spells CASSPERGPNEQFF. In DNA, the CDR3 is TGCGCCAGCAGCCCGGAGCGGGGGCCCAATGAGCAGTTCTTC.

The chain has TRBV6-1 and TRBJ2-1; unclear D gene. CDR3 length: 13 amino acids. CDR1 MNHNS and CDR2 SASEGT come from the germline V gene. Trimming removed 6 bases at V and 10 bases at J, with 16 bases between. The CDR3 DNA follows: TGTGCCAGCAGGCAAACCCACGCCGGAGAGCAGTTCTTC. Translating it yields CASRQTHAGEQFF.

This rearrangement joins TRBV7-3 to TRBJ2-6, with 7 nucleotides matching TRBD1. Per the germline V gene, CDR1 is SGHTA and CDR2 is FQGTGA. The CDR3 loop spans 16 amino acids. Losses at the gene ends were 5 bases for V and 2 bases for J; bases not matched to a gene: 6. The chain's CDR3 is CASSAQGTAGANVLTF. CDR3 sequence (DNA): TGTGCCAGCAGCGCACAGGGGACAGCTGGGGCCAACGTCCTGACTTTC. Filled out from reference TRBV7-3 and TRBJ2-6, the complete variable domain reads GAGVSQTPSNKVTEKGKYVELRCDPISGHTALYWYRQSLGQGPEFLIYFQGTGAADDSGLPNDRFFAVRPEGSVSTLKIQRTERGDSAVYLCASSAQGTAGANVLTFGAGSRLTVL.

This clonotype was seen a few times. V usage is TRBV5-5 and J usage is TRBJ2-7; D remains ambiguous. Germline V gene lookup returns CDR1 SGHKS and CDR2 YYEKEE (reference sequence). V was pared by 3 bases and J by 0 bases, with 7 bases between. The CDR3 loop spans 13 amino acids. CDR3 nucleotide sequence: TGTGCCAGCAGCTCGGCAGGCTCCTACGAGCAGTACTTC. This translates into CASSSAGSYEQYF.

The chain uses TRBV25-1 and TRBJ1-1; perhaps TRBD1 as D (5 bases). Germline CDR1 reads MGHDK; CDR2 reads SYGVNS. Trimming stripped 1 base from V and 6 bases from J, with 9 bases between. This CDR3 has 13 residues. CDR3 nucleotide sequence: TGTGCCAGCAGTGAATTTGGGGCCTCTGAAGCTTTCTTT. This codes for CASSEFGASEAFF.

This chain joins TRBV4-1 and TRBJ1-1; D unresolved. Trimming stripped 3 bases from V and 3 bases from J, with 11 bases between. The germline V gene has CDR1 MGHRA and CDR2 YSYEKL. This CDR3 spans 14 amino acids. DNA for the CDR3: TGCGCCAGCAGCCAGGCTAACCGGGACACTGAAGCTTTCTTT. This sequence encodes CASSQANRDTEAFF.

The chain combines TRBV4-1 with TRBJ2-7; D is possibly TRBD1 or TRBD2 (5 bases each). The V end lost 2 bases, the J end lost 3 bases, and 14 bases lay between the germline ends. Per the germline V gene, CDR1 is MGHRA and CDR2 is YSYEKL. This CDR3 comprises 15 residues. CDR3 amino acids: CASSQPGTPNYEQYF. The CDR3 DNA sequence: TGCGCCAGCAGCCAACCCGGGACCCCCAACTACGAGCAGTACTTC.

This clonotype was observed a few times. The V gene is TRBV3-1, the J gene TRBJ1-1; TRBD1 might be the D (5 bases). CDR3 length: 13 amino acids. Germline V gives CDR1 LGHDT, CDR2 YNNKEL (reference sequence). The V end lost 2 bases, the J end lost 8 bases, and 12 bases lay between the germline ends. The CDR3 sequence is CASSQKGVREAFF. DNA of the CDR3: TGTGCCAGCAGCCAAAAAGGGGTCCGAGAAGCTTTCTTT. The full variable domain, in which reference TRBV3-1 and TRBJ1-1 provide the parts outside the CDR3, is DTAVSQTPKYLVTQMGNDKSIKCEQNLGHDTMYWYKQDSKKFLKIMFSYNNKELIINETVPNRFSPKSPDKAHLNLHINSLELGDSAVYFCASSQKGVREAFFGQGTRLTVV.

This chain joins TRBV29-1 and TRBJ2-7; D is perhaps TRBD2 (6 bases). The end of the DNA fits TRBJ2-5 better, so the J call may be wrong. The CDR3 totals 13 residues. Germline-derived CDR1 and CDR2 are SQVTM and ANQGSEA. CDR3 DNA sequence: TGCAGCGTCGTAGGACGGGGGAAGGAGACCCAGTACTTC. This gives the protein CSVVGRGKETQYF.

The chain joins TRBV14 to TRBJ2-7; perhaps TRBD1 as D (5 bases). Germline V CDR1 and CDR2: SGHDN, FVKESK. The CDR3 runs 11 residues. V was pared by 4 bases and J by 9 bases, with 10 bases between. The CDR3 coding sequence is TGTGCCAGCAGCCTCAGGGATGTGCAGTACTTC. It yields the protein CASSLRDVQYF.

The chain uses TRBV4-2 and TRBJ2-7, with D possibly being TRBD1 or TRBD2 (5 bases each). This CDR3 contains 15 residues. The V end was cut by 0 bases, the J end by 2 bases, with 11 bases between. CDR1 and CDR2 from the germline V gene are LGHNA and YNFKEQ. The CDR3 region is CASSQDLLGAYEQYF. The CDR3 DNA follows: TGTGCCAGCAGCCAAGATCTTCTGGGGGCCTACGAGCAGTACTTC.

J is TRBJ2-7 and V is TRBV7-2, with TRBD1 identical over 8 bases. CDR3 size: 16 residues. V dropped 5 bases and J dropped 1; count of bases not matched to a gene: 10. Germline V gene data show CDR1 as SGHTA and CDR2 as FQGNSA. The CDR3 is CASSQRTGSSSYEQYF. The CDR3 DNA reads TGTGCCAGCAGCCAGCGGACAGGGAGTAGTTCCTACGAGCAGTACTTC.

The chain combines TRBV2 with TRBJ1-5; 8 nucleotides align to TRBD1. Germline V lookup: CDR1 SNHLY, CDR2 FYNNEI. V shed 5 bases, J shed 6 bases, and the junction held 6 bases outside the gene matches. The CDR3 spans 14 residues. The CDR3 here is CASSPDRGSQPQHF. The CDR3 region has the DNA TGTGCCAGCAGTCCTGACAGGGGAAGTCAGCCCCAGCATTTT.

This clonotype showed up just a few times. This rearrangement joins TRBV7-9 to TRBJ1-1; 7 positions agree with TRBD1. The CDR3 spans 17 residues. After removal of 2 bases from V and 0 bases from J, the junction contained 9 bases not matched to a gene. The germline V gene encodes CDR1 SEHNR and CDR2 FQNEAQ (reference sequence). The CDR3 protein is CASSLFAGGSMNTEAFF. DNA for the CDR3: TGTGCCAGCAGCTTATTCGCAGGGGGGAGCATGAACACTGAAGCTTTCTTT.

This clonotype was observed a few times. This chain links TRBV29-1 with TRBJ1-2; D is unclear. The ends were cut back, 8 bases at V and 6 bases at J, with 13 bases in the middle. The CDR3 is 11 residues long. Germline V gene lookup returns CDR1 SQVTM and CDR2 ANQGSEA. The CDR3 nucleotides are TGCAGCCTGCTGTTAACTCATGGCTACACCTTC. Amino acids: CSLLLTHGYTF.

This clonotype has only one observation. V and J are TRBV15 and TRBJ1-5; 7 nucleotides line up with TRBD1. J gave up 6 bases and V 1 base, and 6 bases lay outside the gene matches. This CDR3 region has 15 residues. The germline V gene encodes CDR1 LNHNV and CDR2 YYDKDF (reference sequence). The CDR3 region is CATSRGQGGSQPQHF. CDR3 bases: TGTGCCACCAGCAGAGGACAGGGCGGGAGTCAGCCCCAGCATTTT.